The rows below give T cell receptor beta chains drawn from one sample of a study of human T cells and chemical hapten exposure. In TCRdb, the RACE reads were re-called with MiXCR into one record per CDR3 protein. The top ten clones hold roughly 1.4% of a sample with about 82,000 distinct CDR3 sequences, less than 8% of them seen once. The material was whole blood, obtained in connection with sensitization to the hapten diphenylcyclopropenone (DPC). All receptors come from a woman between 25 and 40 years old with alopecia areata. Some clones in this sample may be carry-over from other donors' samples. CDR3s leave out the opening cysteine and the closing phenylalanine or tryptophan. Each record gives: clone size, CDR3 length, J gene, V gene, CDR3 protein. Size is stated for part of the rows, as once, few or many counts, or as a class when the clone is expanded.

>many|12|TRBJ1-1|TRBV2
ASSEWAVNTEAF
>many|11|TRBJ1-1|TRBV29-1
SVAGGQNTEAF
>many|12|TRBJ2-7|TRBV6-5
ASSYLGQGYEQY
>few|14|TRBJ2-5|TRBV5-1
ASSPRSAGTEETQY
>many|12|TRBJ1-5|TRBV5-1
ASSLTGGNQPQH
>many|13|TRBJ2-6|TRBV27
ASTTWGAGANVLT
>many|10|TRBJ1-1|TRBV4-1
ASSPRGAEAF
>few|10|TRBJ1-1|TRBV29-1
SVQAQGYEAF
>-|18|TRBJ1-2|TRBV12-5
ASGFVYFRDAGLDIYGYT
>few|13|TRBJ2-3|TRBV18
ASSPVNRGSDTQY
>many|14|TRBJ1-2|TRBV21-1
ASSKSPAPPNYGYT
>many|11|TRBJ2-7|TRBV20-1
SARSGGALEQY
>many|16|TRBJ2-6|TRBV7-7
ASSPQQGTSSGANVLT
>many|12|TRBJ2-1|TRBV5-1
ASSRAGADNEQF
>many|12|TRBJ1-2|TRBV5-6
ASSPGPWGYGYT
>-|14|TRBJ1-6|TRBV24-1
ATRTPWTGDNSPLH
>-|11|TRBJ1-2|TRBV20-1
SAKGAFGYGYT
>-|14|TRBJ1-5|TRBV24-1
ATSVSVHLLNQPQH
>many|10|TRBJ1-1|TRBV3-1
ASSLRSYEAF
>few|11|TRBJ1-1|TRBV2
ASRTTGNTEAF
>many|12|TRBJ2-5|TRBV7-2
ASSPESGQETQY
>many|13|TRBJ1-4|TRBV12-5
ASGLSFSLTEKLF
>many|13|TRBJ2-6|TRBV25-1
ASSRRGAGANVLT
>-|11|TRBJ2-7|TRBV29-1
SVERQGGYEQY
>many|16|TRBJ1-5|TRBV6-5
ASSYSNPLLGPNQPQH
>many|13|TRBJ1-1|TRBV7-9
ASSLARSLRAEAF
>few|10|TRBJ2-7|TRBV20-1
SARDLIYEQY
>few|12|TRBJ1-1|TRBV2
ASTLDTLNTEAF
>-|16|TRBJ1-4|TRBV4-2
ASSQPTPGQATNEKLF